The clone carrying this T cell receptor beta chain was found many times. From around 0.4 ug of RNA, a library with molecular barcoded alpha/delta and beta/gamma adaptors was made. Each CDR3 protein is one row after TCRdb ran MiXCR on the reads. The sample shows around 130,000 distinct CDR3 sequences, around 14% of them seen only once. The entry originates in a study of read filtering for tumor transcriptome and immune sequencing. As for the study in general: The cohort had over 16 men and approximately 13 women aged about 47 to 90, mean about 68 years. RNA-seq yielded only roughly 75 to 1,300 TCR reads, IR-seq about 3.5 to 11 million.

The V gene lost 0 bases and the J gene lost 1 base, with 9 bases spanning the gap. Germline V gene sequence: CDR1 SGHRS, CDR2 YFSETQ. This CDR3 region has 15 residues. Bone marrow was sampled from every patient at the time of active disease. The receptor was derived from a donor aged 40 or over with multiple myeloma. The V gene is TRBV5-1, the J gene TRBJ2-3; D gene ambiguous. What was sequenced was a population of CD138-negative cells sorted from bone marrow. The CDR3 here is CASSLGVSRTDTQYF. Written as DNA, the CDR3 is TGCGCCAGCAGCTTGGGGGTTAGTCGCACAGATACGCAGTATTTT.